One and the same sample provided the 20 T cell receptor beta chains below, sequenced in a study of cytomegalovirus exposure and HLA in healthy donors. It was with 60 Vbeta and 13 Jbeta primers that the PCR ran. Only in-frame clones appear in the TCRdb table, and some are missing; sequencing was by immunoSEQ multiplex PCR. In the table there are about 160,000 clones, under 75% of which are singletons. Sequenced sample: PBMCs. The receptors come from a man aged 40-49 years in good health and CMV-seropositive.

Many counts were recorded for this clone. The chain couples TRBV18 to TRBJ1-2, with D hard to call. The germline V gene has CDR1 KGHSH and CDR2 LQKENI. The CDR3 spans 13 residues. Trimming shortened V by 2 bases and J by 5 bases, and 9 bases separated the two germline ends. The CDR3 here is CASSPSEEYGYTF. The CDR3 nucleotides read TGTGCCAGCTCACCAAGCGAGGAATATGGCTACACCTTC.

CDR3 sequence: CASSDSQGRNQPQHF. The CDR3 DNA follows: TGTGCCAGCAGTGACTCACAGGGGCGCAATCAGCCCCAGCATTTT. This chain connects TRBV6-1 to TRBJ1-5, with 7 positions matching TRBD1. CDR1 and CDR2 from the germline V gene are MNHNS and SASEGT. This CDR3 region has 15 residues. Germline trimming cut 3 bases from V and 2 bases from J; bases unmatched to any gene: 4.

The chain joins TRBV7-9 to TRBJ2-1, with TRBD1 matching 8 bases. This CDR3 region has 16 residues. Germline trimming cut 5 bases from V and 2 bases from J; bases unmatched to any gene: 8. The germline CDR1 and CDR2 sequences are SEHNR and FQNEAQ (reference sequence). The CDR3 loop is CASSLMGGQAYNEQFF. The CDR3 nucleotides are TGTGCCAGCAGCCTGATGGGGGGACAGGCCTACAATGAGCAGTTCTTC.

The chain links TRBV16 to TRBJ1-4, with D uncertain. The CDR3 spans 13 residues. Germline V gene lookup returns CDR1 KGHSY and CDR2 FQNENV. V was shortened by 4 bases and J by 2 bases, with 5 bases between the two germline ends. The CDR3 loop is CASSPVTNEKLFF. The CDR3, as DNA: TGTGCCAGCAGCCCGGTGACTAATGAAAAACTGTTTTTT.

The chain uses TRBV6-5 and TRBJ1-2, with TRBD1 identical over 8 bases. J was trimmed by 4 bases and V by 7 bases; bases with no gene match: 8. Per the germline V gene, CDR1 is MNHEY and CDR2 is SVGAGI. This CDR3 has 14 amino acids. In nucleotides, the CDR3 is TGTGCCAGCAAGGCCCAGGGGGCCATCTATGGCTACACCTTC. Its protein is CASKAQGAIYGYTF.

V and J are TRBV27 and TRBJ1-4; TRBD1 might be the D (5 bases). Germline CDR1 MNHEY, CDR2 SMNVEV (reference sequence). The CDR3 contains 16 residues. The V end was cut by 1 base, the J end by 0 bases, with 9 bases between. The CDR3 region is CASSLYQGSTNEKLFF. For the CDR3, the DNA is TGTGCCAGCAGTTTATATCAGGGTTCAACTAATGAAAAACTGTTTTTT.

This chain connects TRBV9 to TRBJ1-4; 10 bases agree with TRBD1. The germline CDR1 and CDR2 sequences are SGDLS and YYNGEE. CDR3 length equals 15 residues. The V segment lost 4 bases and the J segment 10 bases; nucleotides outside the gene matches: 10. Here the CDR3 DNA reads TGTGCCAGCAGCCCAGACAGGGGGCTGTCGGGAAAACTGTTTTTT. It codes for CASSPDRGLSGKLFF.

The CDR3: CASSQDLVTRNQPQHF. The CDR3 DNA follows: TGTGCCAGCAGCCAAGATCTTGTAACAAGAAATCAGCCCCAGCATTTT. The chain joins TRBV4-2 to TRBJ1-5; no clear D gene. There are 16 residues in the CDR3. V lost 0 bases to trimming and J lost 4 bases, with 13 bases between them. The germline CDR1 and CDR2 sequences are LGHNA and YNFKEQ.

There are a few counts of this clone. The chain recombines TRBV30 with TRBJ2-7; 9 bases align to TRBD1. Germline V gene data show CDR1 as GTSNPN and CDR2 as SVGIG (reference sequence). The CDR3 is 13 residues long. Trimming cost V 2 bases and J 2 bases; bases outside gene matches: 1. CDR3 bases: TGTGCCTGGAGTCGGACAGGGGCCTACGAGCAGTACTTC. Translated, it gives CAWSRTGAYEQYF.

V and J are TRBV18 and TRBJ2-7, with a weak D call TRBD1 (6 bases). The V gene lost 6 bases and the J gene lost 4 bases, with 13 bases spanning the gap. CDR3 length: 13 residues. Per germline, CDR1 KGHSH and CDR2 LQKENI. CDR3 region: CASSRNQGYEQYF. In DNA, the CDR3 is TGTGCCAGCTCCCGAAATCAGGGGTACGAGCAGTACTTC. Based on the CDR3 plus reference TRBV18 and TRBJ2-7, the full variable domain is NAGVMQNPRHLVRRRGQEARLRCSPMKGHSHVYWYRQLPEEGLKFMVYLQKENIIDESGMPKERFSAEFPKEGPSILRIQQVVRGDSAAYFCASSRNQGYEQYFGPGTRLTVT.

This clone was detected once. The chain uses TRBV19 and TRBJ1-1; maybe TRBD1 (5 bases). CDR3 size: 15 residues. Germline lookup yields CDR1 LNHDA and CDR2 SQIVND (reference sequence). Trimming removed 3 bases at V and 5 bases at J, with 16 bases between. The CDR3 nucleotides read TGTGCCAGTAGTATCCCGCAGGGAGGAGGGACTGAAGCTTTCTTT. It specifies CASSIPQGGGTEAFF.

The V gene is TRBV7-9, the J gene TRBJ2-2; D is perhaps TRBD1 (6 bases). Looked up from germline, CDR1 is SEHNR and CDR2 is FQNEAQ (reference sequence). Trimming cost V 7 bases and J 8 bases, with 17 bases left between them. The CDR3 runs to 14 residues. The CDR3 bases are TGTGCCAGCATCCCGGACAGCCCGATTGGGGAGCTGTTTTTT. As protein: CASIPDSPIGELFF.

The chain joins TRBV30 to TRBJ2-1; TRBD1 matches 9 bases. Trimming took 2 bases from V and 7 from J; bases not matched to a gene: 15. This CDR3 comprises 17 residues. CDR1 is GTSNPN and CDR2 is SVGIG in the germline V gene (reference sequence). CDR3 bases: TGTGCCTGGAGTTCTACCCCGGACAGGGGAAAGAAAAATGAGCAGTTCTTC. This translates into CAWSSTPDRGKKNEQFF.

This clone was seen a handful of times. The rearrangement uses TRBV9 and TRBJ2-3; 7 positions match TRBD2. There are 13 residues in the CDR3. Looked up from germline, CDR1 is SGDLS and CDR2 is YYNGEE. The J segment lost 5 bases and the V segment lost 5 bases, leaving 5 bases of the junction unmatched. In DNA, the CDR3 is TGTGCCAGCAGTCTTACTAGCGTAGATACGCAGTATTTT. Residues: CASSLTSVDTQYF.

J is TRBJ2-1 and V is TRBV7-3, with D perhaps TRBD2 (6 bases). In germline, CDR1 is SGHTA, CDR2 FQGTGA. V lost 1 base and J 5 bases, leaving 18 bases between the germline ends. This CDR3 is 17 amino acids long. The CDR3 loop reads CASSLNVFGGRHNEQFF. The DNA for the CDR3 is TGTGCCAGCAGCTTAAATGTCTTCGGGGGACGGCACAATGAGCAGTTCTTC.

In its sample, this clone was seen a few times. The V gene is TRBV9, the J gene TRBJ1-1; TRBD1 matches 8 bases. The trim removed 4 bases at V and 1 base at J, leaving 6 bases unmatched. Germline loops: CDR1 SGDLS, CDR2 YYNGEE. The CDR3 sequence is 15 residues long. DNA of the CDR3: TGTGCCAGCAGCCCCGCTGGGACAGGGAACACTGAAGCTTTCTTT. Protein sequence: CASSPAGTGNTEAFF. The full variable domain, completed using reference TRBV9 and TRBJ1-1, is DSGVTQTPKHLITATGQRVTLRCSPRSGDLSVYWYQQSLDQGLQFLIQYYNGEERAKGNILERFSAQQFPDLHSELNLSSLELGDSALYFCASSPAGTGNTEAFFGQGTRLTVV.

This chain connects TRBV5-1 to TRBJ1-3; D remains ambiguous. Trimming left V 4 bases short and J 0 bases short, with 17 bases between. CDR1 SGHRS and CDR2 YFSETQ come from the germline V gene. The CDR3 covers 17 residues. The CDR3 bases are TGCGCCAGCAGCCCTGGCCTAGAGGCATACTCTGGAAACACCATATATTTT. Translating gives CASSPGLEAYSGNTIYF.

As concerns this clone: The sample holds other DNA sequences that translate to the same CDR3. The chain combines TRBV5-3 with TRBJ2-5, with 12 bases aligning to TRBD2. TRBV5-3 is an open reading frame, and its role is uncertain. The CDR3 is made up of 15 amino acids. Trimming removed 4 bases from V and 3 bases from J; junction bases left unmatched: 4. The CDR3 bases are TGTGCCAGAAGCCCTCTAGCGGGGGGGAAAGAGACCCAGTACTTC. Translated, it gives CARSPLAGGKETQYF.

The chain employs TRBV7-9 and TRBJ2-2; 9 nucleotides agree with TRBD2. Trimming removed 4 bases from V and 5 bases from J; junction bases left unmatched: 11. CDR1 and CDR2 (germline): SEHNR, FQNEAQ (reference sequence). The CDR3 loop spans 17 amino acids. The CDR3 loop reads CASSSPGLAGRTGELFF. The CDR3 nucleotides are TGTGCCAGCAGCTCTCCGGGGCTAGCGGGGCGTACCGGGGAGCTGTTTTTT.

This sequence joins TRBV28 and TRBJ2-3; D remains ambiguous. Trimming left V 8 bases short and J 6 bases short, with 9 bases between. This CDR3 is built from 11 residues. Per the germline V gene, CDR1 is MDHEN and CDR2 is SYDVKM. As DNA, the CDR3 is TGTGCCAGCTCAATTCGGGATACGCAGTATTTT. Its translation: CASSIRDTQYF.